Following are 8 T cell receptor beta chains from one sample sequenced in a study of cytomegalovirus exposure and HLA in healthy donors. Amplification used 60 Vbeta primers and 13 Jbeta primers. TCRdb's copy holds only in-frame clones and misses some; the assay was immunoSEQ multiplex PCR. The profile shows approximately 120,000 clones, approximately 78% of them singletons. The sequencing sample was made of PBMCs. The receptors come from a middle-aged woman in good health and CMV-seronegative.

Points on this clone: Its ends do not fully match the called genes, so a read error is possible. The chain has TRBV7-7 and TRBJ2-3, with D possibly TRBD1 on 5 matching bases. CDR3 size: 13 residues. CDR1 and CDR2 from the germline V gene are SSHAT and FNYEAQ (reference sequence). The CDR3: CASSFRVTDTQYF. As DNA, the CDR3 is TGTGCTAGCAGCTTCAGGGTCACAGATACGCAGTATTTT.

The chain joins TRBV28 to TRBJ1-2; 8 bases map to TRBD1. Trimming took 0 bases from V and 1 from J; bases not matched to a gene: 7. The germline V gene encodes CDR1 MDHEN and CDR2 SYDVKM. The CDR3 runs 17 residues. CDR3 DNA: TGTGCCAGCAGTTTATGGACAGGGGCCAATCGTAACTATGGCTACACCTTC. Translation: CASSLWTGANRNYGYTF.

V usage is TRBV9 and J usage is TRBJ1-5; D possibly corresponds to TRBD1 (6 bases). Germline V gives CDR1 SGDLS, CDR2 YYNGEE. Trimming stripped 0 bases from V and 3 bases from J, with 10 bases between. This CDR3 comprises 15 residues. CDR3 DNA sequence: TGTGCCAGCAGCGTAGTCAGGGGTCCCAATCAGCCCCAGCATTTT. It encodes CASSVVRGPNQPQHF.

This rearrangement joins TRBV4-2 to TRBJ2-1; 7 bases fit TRBD1. V lost 3 bases and J lost 8; bases outside the gene matches: 16. CDR1 is LGHNA, CDR2 YNFKEQ, per germline. CDR3 length: 17 residues. The CDR3 region has the DNA TGTGCCAGCAGCCAGGCATACAGGAAACAGGGGTGGGATGAGCAGTTCTTC. Protein product: CASSQAYRKQGWDEQFF.

The chain joins TRBV18 to TRBJ1-5; possibly TRBD1 for D (5 bases). Deletions cut 6 bases from V and 5 bases from J, with 11 bases between. The germline V gene has CDR1 KGHSH and CDR2 LQKENI. This CDR3 has 13 residues. The CDR3 protein is CASSPGRDQPQHF. The CDR3 DNA is TGTGCCAGCTCTCCAGGGCGTGATCAGCCCCAGCATTTT.

The chain recombines TRBV6-5 with TRBJ2-5, with unresolved D. The CDR3 extends over 11 amino acids. Germline V CDR1 and CDR2: MNHEY, SVGAGI. The V end lost 8 bases, the J end lost 5 bases, and 9 bases lay between the germline ends. The CDR3 DNA follows: TGTGCCAGCGCGTACGGGGAGACCCAGTACTTC. The encoded protein is CASAYGETQYF.

This clone occurred a few times. The chain has TRBV21-1 and TRBJ2-1; the table's D gene call, TRBD2, was not cross checked with the DNA. TRBV21-1 is termed a pseudogene. This CDR3 has 16 residues. The CDR3 bases are TGTGCCAGACATTTCGGGACTCCAAACATCAATCATGAGCAGTTCTTC. It encodes CARHFGTPNINHEQFF.

The J gene is TRBJ1-6, the V gene TRBV5-4, with 9 bases identical to TRBD1. The germline gives CDR1 SGHNT, CDR2 YYREEE (reference sequence). With V trimmed by 3 bases and J by 7 bases, 8 bases remained unmatched. The CDR3 runs to 16 residues. In DNA, the CDR3 is TGTGCCAGCAGCTGGGGACCGGGACAGGGAAATTCACCCCTCCACTTT. Translating gives CASSWGPGQGNSPLHF.